This TCR beta chain originates from a study of cytomegalovirus exposure and HLA in healthy donors (TCRdb year 2017). About the study as a whole: According to an earlier analysis of several hundred of the donors, about 190 million T cells yielded 90 million to 140 million unique TCR beta sequences and 276 Gb of sequence data. The aim of the study was to test whether cataloging public T cell receptors could identify signatures of past pathogen exposure. A later analysis re-examined previously published TCR beta repertoires from about 670 donors and added high-resolution HLA genotyping to investigate patterns of TCR occurrence. Of the 300 to 400 genotyped donors, approximately 83% fell in the genetic ancestry cluster associated with self-reported Caucasian donors. Class I and class II HLA loci were covered by the typing at four-digit resolution. Donor age, sex, ethnicity and CMV serostatus were collected together with the repertoire data. The T cell repertoires of under 700 subjects were profiled by immunosequencing and related to cytomegalovirus serostatus. Several DR-DQ haplotypes were treated as single units for association and clustering because of strong linkage in the cohort. An earlier analysis of 587 of the donors applied high-throughput TCR beta sequencing to assess whether each TCR beta V gene segment acted as functional or pseudogenic. All discovery cohort repertoires had been generated on a single sequencing platform. Rather than drawing on any new phenotypic data, the later analysis identified candidate immune exposures from TCR beta sequences and the way those sequences occurred across donors. A later genetic analysis took genome-wide SNP genotypes for about three fifths of the 666 donors and used that subset as a discovery cohort. To predict cytomegalovirus infection status, the study brought together high-throughput TCR immunosequencing, statistical association of individual TCRs with disease status, and machine learning. Typing coverage varied by locus: about 620-640 donors for A, B, C, DRB1 and DQB1; 522 for DQA1; 606 for DPA1; more than 450 for DPB1. Besides the first cohort of under 700 subjects, a separate validation cohort made up of roughly 120 different subjects was used. About 300 gigabases of sequencing data and 75 million to 85 million unique TCR sequences made up an early release that covered several hundred HLA-typed donors. On average, around 240,000 unique TCR beta nucleotide sequences were sequenced per donor among a few hundred genotyped donors of the cohort, with roughly 18% of those sequences being non-productive. The investigation overall reported the following: Because counts were too low, 15 to 20 rarely observed V segments, including chromosome 9 orphons, were excluded from the earlier analysis of 587 of the donors. In a later analysis, the rate of TCR association differed among HLA loci, with DRB1 alleles having the most associated TCRs and HLA-C alleles having the fewest. The study listed 150 to 200 TCR beta chains as associated with cytomegalovirus. A later analysis associated 16,951 TCR beta sequences with specific HLA alleles at a false discovery rate of 0.05. Immune exposure information for the cohort was limited to CMV serostatus. A few of the identified cytomegalovirus-associated TCR beta chains were confirmed in vitro to be specific for cytomegalovirus antigens. In a later genetic analysis, fewer N-insertions in productive TCRs were reported among donors in an Asian-associated ancestry cluster than the roughly 700-donor mean. While some public TCRs were present in many individuals, most TCR sequences turned up only very rarely across donors. A further reported finding was that TCR beta sequences accurately predicted the HLA-A and HLA-B alleles for most subjects in the first cohort. A later analysis found that HLA-associated TCR beta chains were more clonally expanded and had lower generation probabilities than equally common non-associated chains. A later analysis reported that several top co-occurrence clusters appeared linked to parvovirus B19, influenza, CMV and Epstein-Barr virus. In a later analysis, most CMV-associated TCR beta chains were found to appear HLA-restricted, with HLA associations seemingly driven largely by CMV exposure. Because the 87-base-pair reads could not distinguish some IMGT-functional V segments, including TRBV6-2 and TRBV6-3, those segments were excluded. Only TCR beta chains were sequenced in this cohort, and the absence of alpha or paired-chain data limited detectable features. Correlated functional status among segregating V segments might be attributable to linkage disequilibrium, but an unknown experimental factor could not be ruled out. A cluster of highly shared sequence variants was judged likely to represent a technical artifact of the sequencing pipeline. In both the original and validation cohorts, the classifier was reported to diagnose cytomegalovirus status with high specificity and sensitivity. V-gene and J-gene trimming of TCR beta chains was associated with a missense DCLRE1C variant in a later genetic analysis, and the association was replicated in an independent cohort. Broadly in line with IMGT annotations, most TCR beta V segments showed up in productive rearrangements about 87% or about 30% of the time in an earlier analysis of around 600 of the donors. Sequencing depth was assumed to be roughly uniform across donors in the presence/absence analyses, though that assumption may not hold. Because HLA typing was unavailable for some donors at each locus, only the typed subset was used in association tests. When HLA alleles, especially DR and DQ, strongly co-occurred, attributing TCR associations to individual alleles was difficult. It was suggested by the authors that the approach could potentially be generalized to other disease states and immunological phenotypes.

CDR1 and CDR2 are drawn from the germline V gene: SGDLS, YYNGEE. Germline trimming: 2 bases from V, 8 bases from J; junction bases outside gene matches: 17. The cysteine opens and the phenylalanine closes a CDR3 of 19 amino acids. Only CDR3 DNA is held: 57 bases, read in frame from base 1. Details on this clone: The antigen it binds to is not known. Base qualities were left out, and no much larger clone turns up one base away.

The cohort comprised several hundred healthy bone marrow donors. All cohort members were sampled while nominally healthy, although unrecorded immune exposures were likely present. The donor was CMV seropositive and was included in the group of 289 seropositive cohort members. Every donor gave a peripheral blood sample, and the peripheral blood mononuclear cells from that sample were used for TCR beta sequencing. Genomic DNA extraction from the blood cell samples was performed with the Qiagen DNeasy Blood Extraction Kit. Libraries were prepared through the immunoSEQ multiplex PCR assay. For the multiplex PCR, a mixture combining 60 forward primers for TCR Vbeta segments and 13 reverse primers for TCR Jbeta segments was used. Amplification of the CDR3 region of rearranged TCR beta genes was performed with a multiplex PCR assay on genomic DNA. Amplified TCR beta libraries were sequenced as 87-base-pair reads on the Illumina HiSeq System. The paper's data handling went like this. A later analysis tallied 75 million to 85 million unique TCR beta chains across the 600 to 700 repertoires, and roughly 11 million of those chains were shared by two or more donors. Raw reads were error-corrected and collapsed into unique sequences with a nearest-neighbor algorithm that merged closely related sequences to remove PCR and sequencing errors. CDR3 sequences were aligned to IMGT reference sequences to assign V, D and J gene segments. Each retained sequence needed at least a six-nucleotide match to both a V gene segment and a J gene segment. Rearrangements were called productive when the CDR3 lacked stop codons and stayed in frame with V and J; all others were non-productive. CDR3 was defined according to IMGT convention as the region running from the second conserved V-encoded cysteine to the conserved J-encoded phenylalanine. The earlier analysis of about 610 of the donors excluded any sequence lacking an unambiguous match to a single V gene segment. An earlier analysis of 450 to 650 of the donors called V segments functional above 56.7% productive rearrangements and segregating when the between-donor standard deviation exceeded 5%. To diagnose cytomegalovirus status from the catalog of TCR beta chain sequences, a statistical classification framework was built. In a later analysis, V and J genes were assigned by comparing TCR nucleotide sequences against IMGT/GENE-DB human TR gene sequences. In a later analysis, CDR3 sequences and most-parsimonious VDJ recombination scenarios were assigned using the TCRdist pipeline. In a later analysis, each TCR beta chain was defined by its CDR3 amino acid sequence together with its V-gene family, and reads lacking a unique V-gene family were excluded. To address suspected cross-contamination and a sequencing artifact, a later analysis removed roughly 580 highly shared, low-generation-probability nucleotide sequences. In a later analysis, a clonal expansion index for each public chain was calculated from normalized within-repertoire ranks of inferred template counts. Generation probabilities in a later analysis came from a VDJ recombination model fitted to out-of-frame rearrangements, and those results were checked against IGoR. In a later analysis, TCR-TCR, TCR-HLA and TCR-CMV co-occurrence was scored with hypergeometric tests, and a repertoire-size bias correction was applied to TCR pairs. In a later analysis, false discovery rates were estimated by permuting HLA or CMV assignments 20 times. A later analysis grouped co-occurring TCRs with DBSCAN, adding TCRdist sequence similarity when clustering within HLA-allele-positive subsets. Repertoires with fewer than 30,000 or more than 120,000 public chains were left out of co-occurrence clustering, as were several repertoires with anomalous nucleotide sharing. The immuneACCESS repertoire file appears here via TCRdb, limited to in-frame rearrangements. These files lack a portion of the clones; in checked studies, under half of the deficit traces to unresolved V genes, and the cause of the others is not known. V, J and clone size were drawn from that table, and D and trimming were deduced from the DNA. The sample yields over 150,000 clones; approximately 77% were counted once. Of the sample, roughly 3.7% is held by the ten largest clones.

The sequenced sample consisted of PBMCs. The chain couples TRBV9 to TRBJ1-4, with 11 bases in between that match TRBD1. The sequence was obtained from a man in his thirties or forties in good health and CMV-seropositive. The sequenced DNA is TGTGCCAGCAGCGTCACCACGGGACAGGGGGTTTCCGGTGGAGAAAAACTGTTTTTT. Translation gives CASSVTTGQGVSGGEKLFF.